This TCR beta chain appears in the sequencing data of a study of technical replicates of blood from four donors. Sequencing used immunoSEQ multiplex PCR; TCRdb keeps in-frame clones, though not all of them. The sample has about 62,000 clones; about nine tenths are singletons. Sequencing was done on a sample of PBMCs. The clonotype comes from a human donor in good health. Some clones in this sample may be carry-over from other donors' samples.

This chain's CDR3 is CASSAHETSFRDTQYF. CDR3 nucleotides: TGTGCCAGCAGCGCTCATGAGACTAGCTTTAGGGATACGCAGTATTTT. V and J are TRBV9 and TRBJ2-3; TRBD2 matches at 7 bases. The CDR3 length is 16 residues. CDR1 is SGDLS and CDR2 is YYNGEE in the germline V gene. V trimming: 3 bases; J trimming: 6 bases; junction bases outside the gene matches: 13. The full variable domain, with the rest looked up from reference TRBV9 and TRBJ2-3, is DSGVTQTPKHLITATGQRVTLRCSPRSGDLSVYWYQQSLDQGLQFLIQYYNGEERAKGNILERFSAQQFPDLHSELNLSSLELGDSALYFCASSAHETSFRDTQYFGPGTRLTVL.